Listed below are T cell receptor beta chains from one sample, sequenced in a study of TIL therapy for anti-PD-1-resistant metastatic lung cancer. This table comes from immunoSEQ multiplex PCR, and its TCRdb copy is limited to in-frame clones, with some not included. The table shows 55,000 to 60,000 clones, with around 79% occurring only once. The material was blood, obtained at baseline. Receptors were obtained from a person aged 25-85 years with non-small cell lung cancer. CDR3s leave out the opening cysteine and the closing phenylalanine or tryptophan.

j_call | v_call | cdr3_aa
TRBJ2-4 | TRBV7-2 | ASSLGTGGVIDIQY
TRBJ1-2 | TRBV7-9 | ASSFRVQSYGYT
TRBJ2-5 | TRBV7-7 | ASSLGQNQETQY
TRBJ1-1 | TRBV9 | ASSTQGTEAF
TRBJ2-7 | TRBV7-2 | ASSLIVPGSAYYEQY
TRBJ1-2 | TRBV14 | ASSPVTSGPYGYT
TRBJ1-5 | TRBV5-1 | ASSLGQSSNQPQH
TRBJ2-2 | TRBV11-2 | ASSTNTGELF
TRBJ2-5 | TRBV15 | ATSLTATPGETQY
TRBJ2-7 | TRBV5-4 | ASSLGEGSSYEQY
TRBJ1-2 | TRBV2 | ASSEDGDTYGYT
TRBJ2-1 | TRBV6-1 | ASSGRQGVNEQF
TRBJ1-4 | TRBV19 | ASMRDGSTNEKLF